The clone carrying this TCR beta chain came up a few times. Its antigen is not known. From the RT-PCR reads, TCRdb called clonotypes with MiXCR, one entry per CDR3 protein. This table has around 850,000 distinct CDR3 sequences, about a fifth appearing once. Trimming removed 4 bases from V and 5 bases from J; junction bases left unmatched: 2. Germline V gene lookup returns CDR1 SGHAT and CDR2 FQNNGV. The CDR3 totals 13 residues. The data stem from a study of response to subunit inactivated influenza vaccine. General study results and limits: The authors proposed limited new T cell recruitment per seasonal influenza vaccination.

The source is a man aged 45-60 years who received an inactivated influenza vaccine. This sequence joins TRBV11-2 and TRBJ2-5; 9 nucleotides line up with TRBD1. Sample: PBMCs from blood, taken more than 4 days after vaccination. The CDR3 protein is CASSWGQGETQYF. CDR3 coding DNA: TGTGCCAGCAGCTGGGGACAGGGCGAGACCCAGTACTTC.